This is a list of T cell receptor beta chains from one sample in a study of CXCR3-negative and CXCR3-positive naive CD8 T cells. For each CDR3 protein, TCRdb gives one entry from its re-call of the 5' RACE reads, without DNA. Its listing shows 100,000 or so distinct CDR3 sequences. Sequenced: naive CXCR3+ CD8+ T cells from blood. The source of these receptors is a human donor in good health. Some clones in this sample may be carry-over from other donors' samples. Both conserved end residues are part of each CDR3.

>17|TRBV20-1|TRBJ2-5
CSARERRLAGGQETQYF
>12|TRBV28|TRBJ2-1
CASSPPQGEQFF
>16|TRBV6-1|TRBJ2-2
CASRGPGQGDDGELFF
>14|TRBV19|TRBJ2-1
CASKVERFYNEQFF
>14|TRBV20-1|TRBJ1-2
CSASGGGPNYGYTF
>13|TRBV5-6|TRBJ2-3
CASSFSLTDTQYF
>18|TRBV6-2/TRBV6-3|TRBJ2-7
CASSYRDFTSFPLYEQYF
>14|TRBV11-3|TRBJ2-5
CASNPGPPQETQYF
>14|TRBV9|TRBJ2-7
CASSASGSGDEQYF
>13|TRBV5-1|TRBJ2-7
CASRQDSSYEQYF
>16|TRBV28|TRBJ2-7
CASSSIQGSSSYEQYF
>14|TRBV15|TRBJ2-3
CATNREGWTDTQYF
>15|TRBV6-5|TRBJ2-1
CASSPLAGGFDEQFF
>12|TRBV5-6|TRBJ2-2
CASSLAAGELFF
>12|TRBV20-1|TRBJ2-5
CSARATGETQYF
>12|TRBV29-1|TRBJ2-7
CSVKTGSYEQYF
>15|TRBV7-6|TRBJ2-2
CASSQTGGLTGELFF
>13|TRBV4-3|TRBJ2-1
CASSQDYSSEQFF
>14|TRBV29-1|TRBJ1-1
CSVSDELGRTEAFF
>14|TRBV28|TRBJ2-3
CASTPLGFSDTQYF
>14|TRBV15|TRBJ2-3
CATSRDTAGDTQYF
>13|TRBV28|TRBJ2-7
CASTGRLNYEQYF
>15|TRBV14|TRBJ2-3
CASSQEGLAGDTQYF